This entry lists 28 T cell receptor beta chains sequenced from one sample in a study of control samples from healthy donors and cancer patients. Assay: immunoSEQ multiplex PCR; the TCRdb copy retains only in-frame clones and omits some. The sample records tens of thousands of clones, more than 85% being singletons. Sequencing used PBMCs. These receptors originate from a man aged 25-45 years with colorectal cancer.

The rearrangement links TRBV18 to TRBJ2-5; 7 nucleotides align to TRBD1. Per germline, CDR1 KGHSH and CDR2 LQKENI. This CDR3 comprises 15 residues. J gave up 3 bases and V 3 bases, and 7 bases lay outside the gene matches. The CDR3: CASSPITGDEETQYF. CDR3 sequence (DNA): TGTGCCAGCTCACCGATTACAGGGGACGAAGAGACCCAGTACTTC.

The gene calls are TRBV7-2 and TRBJ2-3; perhaps D is TRBD1 or TRBD2 (6 bases each). The germline gives CDR1 SGHTA, CDR2 FQGNSA. The length of the CDR3 is 17 residues. Trimming cost V 1 base and J 0 bases, with 14 bases left between them. The DNA for the CDR3 is TGTGCCAGCAGCTTAGGGCCCGGGGGCCTTAGCACAGATACGCAGTATTTT. Amino acid sequence: CASSLGPGGLSTDTQYF.

J is TRBJ1-6 and V is TRBV6-5; the D is unclear. The CDR3 is 15 amino acids. Trimming removed 7 bases at V and 8 bases at J, with 18 bases between. Germline V lookup: CDR1 MNHEY, CDR2 SVGAGI. CDR3 DNA: TGTGCCAGCATCGAATCGTGGGGTAAGGATTCACCCCTCCACTTT. Its translation: CASIESWGKDSPLHF.

The chain uses TRBV5-4 and TRBJ1-5; D gene ambiguous. CDR3 size: 14 residues. Germline V gives CDR1 SGHNT, CDR2 YYREEE (reference sequence). V was clipped by 2 bases and J by 2 bases, with 8 bases between them. Here the CDR3 DNA reads TGTGCCAGCAGCTTAATGGGCCGCAATCAGCCCCAGCATTTT. This codes for CASSLMGRNQPQHF. Combining the CDR3 with reference TRBV5-4 and TRBJ1-5 gives the whole variable domain ETGVTQSPTHLIKTRGQQVTLRCSSQSGHNTVSWYQQALGQGPQFIFQYYREEENGRGNFPPRFSGLQFPNYSSELNVNALELDDSALYLCASSLMGRNQPQHFGDGTRLSIL.

V gene TRBV15 combines with J gene TRBJ1-4; D is undetermined. This CDR3 contains 13 residues. Trimming stripped 0 bases from V and 4 bases from J, with 3 bases between. Germline V gene data show CDR1 as LNHNV and CDR2 as YYDKDF (reference sequence). The CDR3 loop reads CATSRDHNEKLFF. For the CDR3, the DNA is TGTGCCACCAGCAGAGATCATAATGAAAAACTGTTTTTT.

The chain has TRBV24-1 and TRBJ1-1; 10 positions agree with TRBD1. The ends lost 5 bases at V and 4 bases at J; junction bases unmatched: 18. Germline V CDR1 and CDR2: KGHDR, SFDVKD. This CDR3 has 19 amino acids. The CDR3 nucleotides read TGTGCCACCAGTGGGAGCGGGACAGGGGAGAAGATTTTAGGCACTGAAGCTTTCTTT. Protein: CATSGSGTGEKILGTEAFF.

This clone turned up a few times. V usage is TRBV5-8 and J usage is TRBJ2-1, with 12 bases lining up with TRBD1. V dropped 0 bases and J dropped 8; count of bases not matched to a gene: 6. This CDR3 is 16 amino acids long. Germline V gives CDR1 SGHTS, CDR2 YDEGEE. CDR3 in DNA: TGTGCCAGCAGCTTGGAGACCGGGACAGGGGGCGATGAGCAGTTCTTC. Protein product: CASSLETGTGGDEQFF.

This clone turned up a few times. This chain uses TRBV30 with TRBJ2-5; TRBD1 or TRBD2 may be the D gene (5 bases each). The CDR3 contains 12 residues. Germline values: CDR1 GTSNPN, CDR2 SVGIG (reference sequence). V lost 3 bases and J 1 base, leaving 6 bases between the germline ends. The DNA of the CDR3 is TGTGCCTGGAGCGGGGCCCAAGAGACCCAGTACTTC. As protein: CAWSGAQETQYF.

This rearrangement joins TRBV5-8 to TRBJ2-2; TRBD2 is a possible D gene (5 bases). The CDR3 is 13 amino acids. The V end lost 1 base, the J end lost 8 bases, and 9 bases lay between the germline ends. Germline CDR1 is SGHTS and CDR2 is YDEGEE. The CDR3 nucleotides read TGTGCCAGCAGCTTGTTCCCGGGAGGGGAGCTGTTTTTT. Translated: CASSLFPGGELFF.

The chain is built from TRBV4-3 and TRBJ2-2; 7 bases fit TRBD2. V lost 2 bases and J lost 1; bases outside the gene matches: 7. The V gene's germline CDR1 is LGHNA and CDR2 YSLEER. CDR3 length equals 17 residues. The CDR3 DNA reads TGCGCCAGCAGCCAAACTCAACGCGGGGGGAACACCGGGGAGCTGTTTTTT. Encoded protein: CASSQTQRGGNTGELFF.

This clone has only one observation. J is TRBJ1-6 and V is TRBV27; 8 bases fit TRBD1. The CDR3 is 15 residues long. V lost 8 bases to trimming and J lost 9 bases; unmatched junction nucleotides: 12. The germline CDR1 and CDR2 sequences are MNHEY and SMNVEV (reference sequence). The DNA of the CDR3 is TGTGCCAGCCGTGAATTTCAGGGGGCTCTTTCACCCCTCCACTTT. Its protein is CASREFQGALSPLHF.

This clone has just one count. The rearrangement links TRBV3-1 (or the pseudogene TRBV3-2) to TRBJ1-6, with 10 bases lining up with TRBD1. Trimming took 3 bases from V and 5 from J; bases not matched to a gene: 1. Germline values: CDR1 LGHDT, CDR2 YNNKEL (reference sequence). This CDR3 has 15 residues. The CDR3 coding sequence is TGTGCCAGCAGCCAGGGACAGGGGCATAATTCACCCCTCCACTTT. It encodes CASSQGQGHNSPLHF.

The chain employs TRBV14 and TRBJ1-2; D gene unclear. This CDR3 region has 17 residues. V gave up 0 bases and J gave up 3 bases, with 17 bases separating them. CDR1 is SGHDN and CDR2 is FVKESK in the germline V gene. The chain's CDR3 is CASSQDFKAADYYGYTF. The CDR3 DNA reads TGTGCCAGCAGCCAAGATTTTAAGGCAGCAGATTACTATGGCTACACCTTC.

This chain uses TRBV7-2 with TRBJ1-1, with TRBD1 identical over 11 bases. CDR1 and CDR2 (germline): SGHTA, FQGNSA. The J segment lost 5 bases and the V segment lost 1 base, leaving 15 bases of the junction unmatched. The CDR3 length is 19 residues. CDR3 in amino acids: CASSLVPLGQGARTTEAFF. The DNA of the CDR3 is TGTGCCAGCAGCTTAGTCCCCCTAGGACAGGGGGCGAGAACGACTGAAGCTTTCTTT. Supplemented by reference TRBV7-2 and TRBJ1-1, the full variable domain reads GAGVSQSPSNKVTEKGKDVELRCDPISGHTALYWYRQSLGQGLEFLIYFQGNSAPDKSGLPSDRFSAERTGGSVSTLTIQRTQQEDSAVYLCASSLVPLGQGARTTEAFFGQGTRLTVV.

The chain employs TRBV7-9 and TRBJ1-1; no firm D call. V dropped 5 bases and J dropped 4 bases, with 2 bases sitting between them. The CDR3 extends over 10 amino acids. CDR1 is SEHNR, CDR2 FQNEAQ, per germline (reference sequence). The CDR3, as DNA: TGTGCCAGCAGCCTCACTGAAGCTTTCTTT. Translated: CASSLTEAFF.

The J gene is TRBJ2-1, the V gene TRBV2, with D unresolved. The CDR3 has 11 residues. V shed 7 bases and J shed 9 bases, with 10 bases lying between them. Per the germline V gene, CDR1 is SNHLY and CDR2 is FYNNEI. The CDR3 sequence is CASIIEGEQFF. DNA of the CDR3: TGTGCCAGCATCATTGAAGGTGAGCAGTTCTTC.

The chain joins TRBV5-4 to TRBJ2-7, with TRBD1 identical over 9 bases. Germline trimming cut 4 bases from V and 6 bases from J; bases unmatched to any gene: 14. Germline CDR1 is SGHNT and CDR2 is YYREEE (reference sequence). This CDR3 contains 16 residues. CDR3 amino acids: CASSPGGTGNRGEQYF. CDR3 in DNA: TGTGCCAGCAGCCCCGGCGGGACAGGGAATCGTGGCGAGCAGTACTTC.

The genes are TRBV5-4 and TRBJ2-3, with TRBD2 identical over 7 bases. Germline values: CDR1 SGHNT, CDR2 YYREEE (reference sequence). The J segment lost 5 bases and the V segment lost 4 bases, leaving 16 bases of the junction unmatched. The CDR3 has 17 amino acids. The CDR3: CASSPTTRPSGIDTQYF. CDR3 in DNA: TGTGCCAGCAGCCCGACCACAAGGCCTAGCGGAATAGATACGCAGTATTTT.

The J gene is TRBJ2-1, the V gene TRBV5-1; 10 bases are a match to TRBD2. Germline CDR1 and CDR2: SGHRS and YFSETQ. The CDR3 sequence is 15 residues long. J lost 8 bases, V lost 0 bases, and 5 bases had no gene match. The CDR3 loop is CASSLEVAGGDEQFF. The DNA of the CDR3 is TGCGCCAGCAGCTTGGAAGTAGCGGGGGGCGATGAGCAGTTCTTC.

This sequence joins TRBV5-5 and TRBJ2-1; D is possibly TRBD1 or TRBD2 (5 bases each). This CDR3 has 15 amino acids. CDR1 and CDR2 (germline): SGHKS, YYEKEE (reference sequence). Trimming pared 2 bases from V and 6 bases from J, leaving 15 bases between. CDR3 nucleotide sequence: TGTGCCAGCAGCTTTGGGACCCTTGGGGGCAATGAGCAGTTCTTC. Translation gives CASSFGTLGGNEQFF. Full variable domain (remainder filled in from reference TRBV5-5 and TRBJ2-1): DAGVTQSPTHLIKTRGQQVTLRCSPISGHKSVSWYQQVLGQGPQFIFQYYEKEERGRGNFPDRFSARQFPNYSSELNVNALLLGDSALYLCASSFGTLGGNEQFFGPGTRLTVL.

The genes are TRBV11-2 and TRBJ2-7, with D possibly TRBD2 on 6 matching bases. Germline V gene sequence: CDR1 SGHAT, CDR2 FQNNGV. There are 15 residues in the CDR3. V shed 6 bases and J shed 2 bases, with 17 bases lying between them. The CDR3 nucleotides read TGTGCCAGCAGTCGCGACGGGGGTCAGACCTACGAGCAGTACTTC. Protein: CASSRDGGQTYEQYF.

The V call is TRBV20-1, the J call TRBJ1-5, with 7 bases aligning to TRBD1. CDR1 and CDR2 (germline): DFQATT, SNEGSKA (reference sequence). With 3 bases clipped from V and 1 base from J, the junction kept 3 bases outside the gene matches. This CDR3 is 14 amino acids long. Here the CDR3 reads CSASEGASNQPQHF. CDR3 sequence (DNA): TGCAGTGCTAGTGAGGGGGCGAGCAATCAGCCCCAGCATTTT.

The chain couples TRBV9 to TRBJ1-1, with 9 nucleotides matching TRBD1. Unmatched junction bases numbered 8, after V lost 2 bases and J lost 6 bases. This CDR3 is built from 15 residues. Looked up from germline, CDR1 is SGDLS and CDR2 is YYNGEE. The CDR3, as DNA: TGTGCCAGCAGCGTCTCCGGGACAGGGATGGCTGAAGCTTTCTTT. This translates into CASSVSGTGMAEAFF.

V usage is TRBV5-1 and J usage is TRBJ2-7, with D possibly TRBD1 on 6 matching bases. The germline gives CDR1 SGHRS, CDR2 YFSETQ. V was cut by 3 bases and J by 9 bases, with 19 bases left in between. The CDR3 runs to 14 residues. Here the CDR3 reads CASSSGTTVLVQYV. The CDR3 bases are TGCGCCAGCAGCTCCGGGACAACGGTTCTCGTGCAGTACGTC.

CDR3 residues: CASSGGDTQYF. Here the CDR3 DNA reads TGTGCCAGCAGTGGGGGTGATACGCAGTATTTT. This chain connects TRBV5-4 to TRBJ2-3; either TRBD1 or TRBD2 may supply D (5 bases each). Germline-derived CDR1 and CDR2 are SGHNT and YYREEE (reference sequence). Trimming shortened V by 5 bases and J by 6 bases, and 7 bases separated the two germline ends. The CDR3 runs to 11 residues.

The chain is built from TRBV5-1 and TRBJ1-1; D perhaps matches TRBD1 (5 bases). This CDR3 is built from 13 residues. Germline CDR1 is SGHRS and CDR2 is YFSETQ. V lost 9 bases and J 0 bases, leaving 12 bases between the germline ends. The DNA for the CDR3 is TGCGCCACAAAACAGGCCATGAACACTGAAGCTTTCTTT. This translates into CATKQAMNTEAFF.

V usage is TRBV30 and J usage is TRBJ1-5; D possibly corresponds to TRBD1 (5 bases). The germline CDR1 and CDR2 sequences are GTSNPN and SVGIG (reference sequence). This CDR3 is 15 amino acids long. Trimming shortened V by 2 bases and J by 2 bases, and 13 bases separated the two germline ends. The CDR3 sequence is CAWSNMPGGNQPQHF. CDR3 DNA sequence: TGTGCCTGGAGTAATATGCCGGGGGGCAATCAGCCCCAGCATTTT.

This sequence joins TRBV5-8 and TRBJ2-2; 10 bases match TRBD1. V gave up 4 bases and J gave up 5 bases; unmatched junction bases: 5. This CDR3 has 15 residues. Looked up from germline, CDR1 is SGHTS and CDR2 is YDEGEE. The CDR3: CASSVGTGETGELFF. The CDR3 DNA sequence: TGTGCCAGCAGCGTTGGGACAGGGGAAACCGGGGAGCTGTTTTTT.